A selection of T cell receptor beta chains follows, all from one sample in a study of T cell repertoires and HLA-DP antigens. Their target antigens are unknown. Sequenced by immunoSEQ multiplex PCR; TCRdb stores in-frame clones only, minus some. Of 75,000 to 90,000 clones in the sample, roughly nine tenths are singletons; the top ten hold about 1.5%. The sample taken for sequencing was CD4+ T cells from PBMCs. These receptors came from a man in his fifties in good health and CMV-seronegative. CDR3s include the opening cysteine and the closing phenylalanine or tryptophan. D genes are given only for firm matches.

TGCAGCGTTGTAGCGGGAAACACAGATACGCAGTATTTT,CSVVAGNTDTQYF,TRBD2,TRBJ2-3,TRBV29-1
TGTGCCAGCAGCCAATTTCTGGGCACCGGGGAGCTGTTTTTT,CASSQFLGTGELFF,-,TRBJ2-2,TRBV14
TGTGCCAGCAGCCCCCGGGACAGGGGGGCCACCGGGGAGCTGTTTTTT,CASSPRDRGATGELFF,TRBD1,TRBJ2-2,TRBV9
TGCGCCAGCAGTGAGTCAGCGGGAGTAAGAAACGAGCAGTACTTC,CASSESAGVRNEQYF,TRBD2,TRBJ2-7,TRBV10-1
TGTGCCAGCAGTACCAGACACTCCAGCTCCTACAATGAGCAGTTCTTC,CASSTRHSSSYNEQFF,-,TRBJ2-1,TRBV28
TGCGCCAGCAGCTTGTGGGGATCCGGGGAGCTGTTTTTT,CASSLWGSGELFF,-,TRBJ2-2,TRBV5-1
TGCAGCGTTGAGGGCAGTGCAACTAATGAAAAACTGTTTTTT,CSVEGSATNEKLFF,-,TRBJ1-4,TRBV29-1
TGTGCCAGCAGCCGAGGCAGCACAGTTAGCACAGATACGCAGTATTTT,CASSRGSTVSTDTQYF,-,TRBJ2-3,TRBV7-9
TGTGCCAGCAGCTTGGCCGGTCCACTCGGGGAGCTGTTTTTT,CASSLAGPLGELFF,-,TRBJ2-2,TRBV5-6
TGTGCCAGCAGCTCTCGGACAGGCTTCTATGGCTACACCTTC,CASSSRTGFYGYTF,TRBD1,TRBJ1-2,TRBV5-6
TGTGCCAGCAGGCGTCGGGCAGGGGAGCACGAGCAGTACTTC,CASRRRAGEHEQYF,-,TRBJ2-7,TRBV7-3
TGTGCCAGCAGCCATGACCTTTCTGGGGCCAACGTCCTGACTTTC,CASSHDLSGANVLTF,-,TRBJ2-6,TRBV11-2
TGTGCCAGCAGTCTGGGACGGGAAAACACTGAAGCTTTCTTT,CASSLGRENTEAFF,-,TRBJ1-1,TRBV27
TGTGCCAGCAGTTGGTTGACAGGTGAAGCTTTCTTT,CASSWLTGEAFF,-,TRBJ1-1,TRBV28
TGTGCCTGGAGTGTGGGCGCATCCACCGAAAAACTGTTTTTT,CAWSVGASTEKLFF,-,TRBJ1-4,TRBV30
TGTGCCAGCTCACCTAACGCAGGGGAACAAGAGACCCAGTACTTC,CASSPNAGEQETQYF,-,TRBJ2-5,TRBV18
TGTGCCAGCAACCAAGCCGCTGAGCAGTTCTTC,CASNQAAEQFF,-,TRBJ2-1,TRBV2
TGTGCCAGTAGTATACGGACAGATAGCAATCAGCCCCAGCATTTT,CASSIRTDSNQPQHF,-,TRBJ1-5,TRBV19